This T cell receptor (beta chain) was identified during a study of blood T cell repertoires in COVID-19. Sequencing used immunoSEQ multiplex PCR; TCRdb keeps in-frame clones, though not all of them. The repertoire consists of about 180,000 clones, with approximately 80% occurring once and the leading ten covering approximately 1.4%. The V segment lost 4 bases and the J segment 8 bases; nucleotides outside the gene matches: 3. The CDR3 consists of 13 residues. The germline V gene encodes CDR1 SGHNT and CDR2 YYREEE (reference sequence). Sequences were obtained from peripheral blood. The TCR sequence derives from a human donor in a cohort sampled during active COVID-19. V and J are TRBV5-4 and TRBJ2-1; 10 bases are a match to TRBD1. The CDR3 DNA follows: TGTGCCAGCAGCCGGGACAGGGGTGATGAGCAGTTCTTC. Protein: CASSRDRGDEQFF.